The 29 T cell receptor beta chains below come from one sample, sequenced in a study of shared clonotypes between healthy human individuals (dated by TCRdb to 2019 to 2021). Library preparation employed the immunoSEQ multiplex PCR assay. TCRdb carries this immuneACCESS record with in-frame sequences only. Its versions omit some clonotypes, under half of them owing to an unresolved V gene in the studies checked, with the rest unexplained. Recorded for this sample are about 1.4 million clones; around 95% of them occurred a single time. Together, the top ten hold approximately 1.1% of the sample. The specimen sequenced was naive CD4+ T cells sorted from blood. The sample's cell subset or site label, in plain terms: CD45RA+ positively selected. Receptors were obtained from a man aged 25 to 40 in good health.

Concerning this clone itself: A junction end diverges from the germline sequence, so it may reflect a read error. V and J are TRBV2 and TRBJ2-7, with TRBD1 matching 7 bases. The CDR3 is 13 amino acids. Per the germline V gene, CDR1 is SNHLY and CDR2 is FYNNEI. The CDR3 protein is CASCDRAGGEQYF. The DNA for the CDR3 is TGTGCCAGCTGTGACAGGGCTGGTGGAGAGCAGTACTTC. Looking up the rest from reference TRBV2 and TRBJ2-7 gives the full variable domain: EPEVTQTPSHQVTQMGQEVILRCVPISNHLYFYWYRQILGQKVEFLVSFYNNEISEKSEIFDDQFSVERPDGSNFTLKIRSTKLEDSAMYFCASCDRAGGEQYFGPGTRLTVT.

The chain employs TRBV5-4 and TRBJ2-3; 8 nucleotides match TRBD1. Germline trimming cut 4 bases from V and 0 bases from J; bases unmatched to any gene: 4. CDR3 length equals 15 residues. In germline, CDR1 is SGHNT, CDR2 YYREEE (reference sequence). The CDR3 loop is CASSIQGVSTDTQYF. The CDR3 DNA follows: TGTGCCAGCAGCATACAGGGGGTTAGCACAGATACGCAGTATTTT.

The V and J genes are TRBV19 and TRBJ2-7; tentatively, D is TRBD2 (6 bases). The CDR3 sequence is 17 residues long. CDR1 is LNHDA and CDR2 is SQIVND in the germline V gene (reference sequence). V lost 6 bases and J 6 bases, leaving 27 bases between the germline ends. The CDR3 loop is CASSRATGTPSLGEQYF. Written as DNA, the CDR3 is TGTGCCAGTAGCCGAGCGACCGGGACTCCTTCTCTCGGCGAGCAGTACTTC.

The chain recombines TRBV5-1 with TRBJ1-1; TRBD1 aligns across 7 bases. The germline V gene has CDR1 SGHRS and CDR2 YFSETQ. This CDR3 region has 13 residues. The junction had 1 base not matched to a gene; V was cut back by 2 bases and J by 3 bases. CDR3 sequence reads: CASSFDRDTEAFF. The CDR3 DNA follows: TGCGCCAGCAGCTTCGACAGGGACACTGAAGCTTTCTTT.

The rearrangement links TRBV7-2 to TRBJ2-7; the D is unclear. Trimming left V 5 bases short and J 0 bases short, with 14 bases between. This CDR3 region has 15 residues. Germline-derived CDR1 and CDR2 are SGHTA and FQGNSA. The CDR3 DNA reads TGTGCCAGCAGCATTAGCCCGGCTAGCTCCTACGAGCAGTACTTC. This sequence encodes CASSISPASSYEQYF.

J is TRBJ2-7 and V is TRBV7-8; possibly TRBD1 for D (5 bases). The CDR3 is made up of 12 amino acids. The germline CDR1 and CDR2 sequences are SGHVS and FQNEAQ. V was shortened by 5 bases and J by 4 bases, with 9 bases between the two germline ends. As DNA, the CDR3 is TGTGCCAGCAGCCCTACAGGTTACGAGCAGTACTTC. Residues: CASSPTGYEQYF.

A single count supports this clone. The chain is built from TRBV28 and TRBJ2-7; a possible D gene is TRBD2 (5 bases). V lost 6 bases and J lost 3, with 18 bases in between. Germline V gene data show CDR1 as MDHEN and CDR2 as SYDVKM. CDR3 length: 15 residues. The CDR3 reads CASSPSVRDYYEQYF. CDR3 bases: TGTGCCAGCAGCCCATCTGTACGGGATTACTACGAGCAGTACTTC.

This clone was detected only once. The V call is TRBV29-1, the J call TRBJ2-7; the D is unclear. The V and J ends lost 5 bases and 3 bases respectively, with 17 bases between them. This CDR3 has 14 residues. The germline gives CDR1 SQVTM, CDR2 ANQGSEA. This chain's CDR3 is CSVRAANVFYEQYF. The CDR3 nucleotides are TGCAGCGTTCGGGCGGCCAATGTCTTCTACGAGCAGTACTTC.

J is TRBJ2-1 and V is TRBV7-3; D may be TRBD1 (6 bases). The CDR3 covers 13 residues. Germline lookup yields CDR1 SGHTA and CDR2 FQGTGA. V gave up 5 bases and J gave up 7 bases, with 12 bases separating them. The CDR3 region is CASSPKQGNEQFF. In DNA form, the CDR3 reads TGTGCCAGCAGCCCTAAACAGGGAAATGAGCAGTTCTTC. The full variable domain, rest sourced from reference TRBV7-3 and TRBJ2-1, is GAGVSQTPSNKVTEKGKYVELRCDPISGHTALYWYRQSLGQGPEFLIYFQGTGAADDSGLPNDRFFAVRPEGSVSTLKIQRTERGDSAVYLCASSPKQGNEQFFGPGTRLTVL.

The chain couples TRBV15 to TRBJ1-5, with D unclear. The CDR3 consists of 16 residues. The germline V gene encodes CDR1 LNHNV and CDR2 YYDKDF (reference sequence). Trimming shortened V by 0 bases and J by 0 bases, and 9 bases separated the two germline ends. The CDR3 protein is CATSREPQASNQPQHF. The CDR3 bases are TGTGCCACCAGCAGAGAACCCCAGGCTAGCAATCAGCCCCAGCATTTT.

In its sample, this clone was seen once. CDR3 sequence reads: CASRYRLAESSYNEQFF. The DNA for the CDR3 is TGTGCAAGTCGCTACCGACTTGCGGAGAGCTCCTACAATGAGCAGTTCTTC. The chain has TRBV12-2 and TRBJ2-1; the table's D call of TRBD2 was not tested on the DNA. TRBV12-2 is classified as a pseudogene. This CDR3 is 17 amino acids long.

This clone was seen just once. The CDR3 loop is CASSLGQGAIYEQYF. Written as DNA, the CDR3 is TGTGCCAGCAGCTTGGGGCAGGGGGCAATTTACGAGCAGTACTTC. The chain joins TRBV5-6 to TRBJ2-7, with 8 bases lining up with TRBD1. This CDR3 is built from 15 residues. CDR1 SGHDT and CDR2 YYEEEE come from the germline V gene. Germline trimming cut 0 bases from V and 4 bases from J; bases unmatched to any gene: 6.

This chain links TRBV5-6 with TRBJ2-5; the D is unclear. CDR1 SGHDT and CDR2 YYEEEE come from the germline V gene. Between the trimmed V and J ends, which lost 1 base and 5 bases, there was a span of 15 bases. This CDR3 is built from 15 residues. The CDR3 coding sequence is TGTGCCAGCAGCTTGAAAGGCGCAAGCAGGGAGACCCAGTACTTC. Translation: CASSLKGASRETQYF.

This chain uses TRBV5-6 with TRBJ2-1; D is possibly TRBD1 or TRBD2 (5 bases each). Trimming left V 4 bases short and J 3 bases short, with 20 bases between. The CDR3 has 17 residues. Per germline, CDR1 SGHDT and CDR2 YYEEEE. CDR3 region: CASSKAGSNLVYNEQFF. DNA of the CDR3: TGTGCCAGCAGCAAAGCAGGGAGTAATCTGGTCTACAATGAGCAGTTCTTC.

This chain uses TRBV19 with TRBJ2-1; unclear D gene. The V end lost 3 bases, the J end lost 3 bases, and 12 bases lay between the germline ends. Germline V gene lookup returns CDR1 LNHDA and CDR2 SQIVND (reference sequence). This CDR3 has 15 residues. Here the CDR3 reads CASSIISAGYNEQFF. The DNA for the CDR3 is TGTGCCAGTAGTATCATCAGTGCTGGCTACAATGAGCAGTTCTTC.

The chain carries TRBV7-8 and TRBJ2-1, with TRBD1 matching over 10 bases. The CDR3 loop spans 18 amino acids. V trimming: 0 bases; J trimming: 6 bases; junction bases outside the gene matches: 11. Germline V CDR1 and CDR2: SGHVS, FQNEAQ. CDR3: CASSLAGQGLFSGNEQFF. In DNA form, the CDR3 reads TGTGCCAGCAGCTTAGCGGGACAGGGGCTCTTCAGCGGCAATGAGCAGTTCTTC.

The table lists this clone with a count of one. The chain has TRBV5-5 and TRBJ1-4; a weak D match, TRBD1 (5 bases). CDR3 length equals 18 residues. V shed 0 bases and J shed 1 base, with 16 bases lying between them. The germline CDR1 and CDR2 sequences are SGHKS and YYEKEE (reference sequence). CDR3 bases: TGTGCCAGCAGCTTGGGTTCACCCTTGGGGGGAACTAATGAAAAACTGTTTTTT. This codes for CASSLGSPLGGTNEKLFF.

The chain recombines TRBV11-2 with TRBJ2-7; 7 bases agree with TRBD2. CDR1 and CDR2 from the germline V gene are SGHAT and FQNNGV. This CDR3 contains 18 residues. The V and J ends lost 1 base and 2 bases, in that order; junction bases with no gene match: 14. DNA of the CDR3: TGTGCCAGCAGCTTAGTCCTCCATGGCGCCGGGACTACCTACGAGCAGTACTTC. The encoded protein is CASSLVLHGAGTTYEQYF.

The rearrangement links TRBV5-1 to TRBJ2-1; TRBD2 agrees at 10 bases. CDR1 is SGHRS, CDR2 YFSETQ, per germline. The CDR3 has 15 residues. With 2 bases clipped from V and 8 bases from J, the junction kept 7 bases outside the gene matches. Written as DNA, the CDR3 is TGCGCCAGCAGCTTCGTTGCTAGCGGGAGAGATGAGCAGTTCTTC. Residues: CASSFVASGRDEQFF. The full variable domain, rest sourced from reference TRBV5-1 and TRBJ2-1, is KAGVTQTPRYLIKTRGQQVTLSCSPISGHRSVSWYQQTPGQGLQFLFEYFSETQRNKGNFPGRFSGRQFSNSRSEMNVSTLELGDSALYLCASSFVASGRDEQFFGPGTRLTVL.

The J gene is TRBJ2-3, the V gene TRBV2; no clear D. The CDR3 loop spans 14 amino acids. Germline-derived CDR1 and CDR2 are SNHLY and FYNNEI. Trimming shortened V by 3 bases and J by 2 bases, and 9 bases separated the two germline ends. DNA of the CDR3: TGTGCCAGCAGTGACGTGATCTCCACAGATACGCAGTATTTT. The encoded protein is CASSDVISTDTQYF.

V is TRBV9 and J is TRBJ2-5; no definite D call. Trimming took off 4 bases at V and 5 bases at J, with 15 bases between the two ends. Germline CDR1 is SGDLS and CDR2 is YYNGEE. The CDR3 runs to 14 residues. The CDR3 nucleotides read TGTGCCAGCAGCCCGGTCTCGAGTTTGGAGACCCAGTACTTC. Its protein product is CASSPVSSLETQYF.

V is TRBV18 and J is TRBJ2-1, with 10 bases identical to TRBD1. CDR3 size: 16 residues. Germline values: CDR1 KGHSH, CDR2 LQKENI. V lost 3 bases to trimming and J lost 5 bases; unmatched junction nucleotides: 7. Here the CDR3 reads CASSPDRGAGDNEQFF. DNA for the CDR3: TGTGCCAGCTCACCGGACAGGGGGGCCGGGGACAATGAGCAGTTCTTC. Full variable domain (missing parts from reference TRBV18 and TRBJ2-1): NAGVMQNPRHLVRRRGQEARLRCSPMKGHSHVYWYRQLPEEGLKFMVYLQKENIIDESGMPKERFSAEFPKEGPSILRIQQVVRGDSAAYFCASSPDRGAGDNEQFFGPGTRLTVL.

This clone was observed once. The V call is TRBV10-3, the J call TRBJ2-7; D gene ambiguous. V lost 3 bases, J lost 0 bases, and 9 bases lay in between. Per the germline V gene, CDR1 is ENHRY and CDR2 is SYGVKD. The CDR3 contains 14 residues. The DNA of the CDR3 is TGTGCCATCAGTGACACTCTGAGCTCCTACGAGCAGTACTTC. Translating it yields CAISDTLSSYEQYF.

The chain links TRBV30 to TRBJ2-1, with D uncertain. The CDR3 contains 13 residues. Germline CDR1 is GTSNPN and CDR2 is SVGIG (reference sequence). The V and J ends lost 7 bases and 4 bases respectively, with 14 bases between them. CDR3 in amino acids: CASLSRLYNEQFF. The CDR3 bases are TGTGCCTCCCTTTCTAGACTGTACAATGAGCAGTTCTTC. Drawing the rest from reference TRBV30 and TRBJ2-1, the complete variable domain is SQTIHQWPATLVQPVGSPLSLECTVEGTSNPNLYWYRQAAGRGLQLLFYSVGIGQISSEVPQNLSASRPQDRQFILSSKKLLLSDSGFYLCASLSRLYNEQFFGPGTRLTVL.

The chain recombines TRBV18 with TRBJ1-4; D ambiguous. The CDR3 runs to 12 residues. Germline V gives CDR1 KGHSH, CDR2 LQKENI. V gave up 3 bases and J gave up 6 bases, with 5 bases separating them. CDR3 amino acids: CASSPDDEKLFF. The DNA of the CDR3 is TGTGCCAGCTCACCGGATGATGAAAAACTGTTTTTT.

The chain employs TRBV11-2 and TRBJ2-1, with TRBD2 as a possible D gene (5 bases). The CDR3 loop spans 14 amino acids. The germline gives CDR1 SGHAT, CDR2 FQNNGV. V dropped 0 bases and J dropped 7 bases, with 10 bases sitting between them. DNA of the CDR3: TGTGCCAGCAGCTTAGAGCGGAGGCCGAATGAGCAGTTCTTC. It translates to CASSLERRPNEQFF.

The V and J genes are TRBV6-4 and TRBJ1-2; the D gene is possibly TRBD1 (6 bases). V was shortened by 2 bases and J by 7 bases, with 14 bases between the two germline ends. The CDR3 sequence is 14 residues long. From germline, CDR1 is MRHNA and CDR2 SNTAGT. The CDR3 is CASSDTATGFGYTF. The CDR3 DNA follows: TGTGCCAGCAGTGACACCGCAACAGGGTTTGGCTACACCTTC.

The chain couples TRBV9 to TRBJ2-7, with D unclear. The germline V and J ends were trimmed by 4 bases and 2 bases, with 16 bases remaining between them. The CDR3 runs 15 residues. CDR1 and CDR2 from the germline V gene are SGDLS and YYNGEE. CDR3 sequence (DNA): TGTGCCAGCAGCACCTCACCAGACGCCACCTACGAGCAGTACTTC. Amino acids: CASSTSPDATYEQYF.

The chain couples TRBV19 to TRBJ2-3; D possibly corresponds to TRBD1 (5 bases). The V gene lost 4 bases and the J gene lost 0 bases, with 23 bases spanning the gap. Germline loops: CDR1 LNHDA, CDR2 SQIVND (reference sequence). The CDR3 loop spans 19 amino acids. The CDR3 loop reads CASSKGFVFSGASTDTQYF. Here the CDR3 DNA reads TGTGCCAGTAGTAAGGGGTTTGTATTTAGTGGAGCTAGCACAGATACGCAGTATTTT.